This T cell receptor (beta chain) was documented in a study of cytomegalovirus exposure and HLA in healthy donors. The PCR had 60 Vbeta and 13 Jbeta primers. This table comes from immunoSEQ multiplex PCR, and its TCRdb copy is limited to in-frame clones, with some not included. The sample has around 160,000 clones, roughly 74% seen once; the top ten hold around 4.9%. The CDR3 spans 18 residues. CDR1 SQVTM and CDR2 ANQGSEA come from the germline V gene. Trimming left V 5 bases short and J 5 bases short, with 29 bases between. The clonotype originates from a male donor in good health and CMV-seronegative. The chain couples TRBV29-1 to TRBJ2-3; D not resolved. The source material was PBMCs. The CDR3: CSVYKALTTIIRGDTQYF. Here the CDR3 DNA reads TGCAGCGTTTACAAGGCCCTTACCACGATCATCCGAGGAGATACGCAGTATTTT.